This T cell receptor (beta chain) was profiled in a study of CXCR3-negative and CXCR3-positive naive CD8 T cells. Details on this clonotype: Its target is not known.

Notes on the study in general: Compared with CXCR3-negative naive cells, CXCR3-positive naive cells showed more hydrophobic TRB CDR3s.

Libraries were UMI-labeled 5' RACE TRB cDNA. TCRdb reanalyzed the 5' RACE reads and collapses them to one entry per CDR3 protein, without DNA. Here the sample table reports around 160,000 distinct CDR3 sequences. This CDR3 has 13 residues. The sequence was obtained from a human donor in good health. Some clones in this sample may be carry-over from other donors' samples. This chain connects TRBV12-3 or TRBV12-4 to TRBJ2-7. Material for sequencing was naive CXCR3+ CD8+ T cells from blood. Subset given: CD45RO-CCR7+CD27+CD95- naive CD8+ T cells expressing CXCR3 (TNR3+). CDR3 sequence: CASSFLSGSEQYF.